The rows below give T cell receptor beta chains drawn from one sample of a study of CD8+ T cells in alopecia areata. Libraries were prepared by immunoSEQ multiplex PCR; TCRdb keeps only in-frame clonotypes and omits some of them. The sample holds about 210,000 clones; 50% to 75% are singletons and the top ten take roughly 4.2%. This sample comprised CD4+ T cells sorted from blood, obtained at week 4, from a patient treated with tofacitinib. The receptors derive from a human donor with alopecia areata. CDR3s include the opening cysteine and the closing phenylalanine or tryptophan. The D gene is left open where the match is weak. Not all rows give a size; the values are once, few, many and, for expanded clones, a class.

J gene: TRBJ2-1; V gene: TRBV19; clone size: few; D gene: -; CDR3 DNA: TGTGCCAGTAGTACAGGGAGCTCCTACAATGAGCAGTTCTTC; CDR3 protein: CASSTGSSYNEQFF
J gene: TRBJ2-5; V gene: TRBV29-1; clone size: few; D gene: -; CDR3 DNA: TGCAGCGTTGAGGTGGGGTTTGAAGAGACCCAGTACTTC; CDR3 protein: CSVEVGFEETQYF
J gene: TRBJ2-4; V gene: TRBV5-6; clone size: few; D gene: TRBD1; CDR3 DNA: TGTGCCAGCAGCTTCCTCGTCAGGGGGCACATTCAGTACTTC; CDR3 protein: CASSFLVRGHIQYF
J gene: TRBJ1-2; V gene: TRBV5-4; clone size: -; D gene: TRBD1; CDR3 DNA: TGTGCCAGCAGCCCGGGGGGACAGGGGGCTAACTATGGCTACACCTTC; CDR3 protein: CASSPGGQGANYGYTF
J gene: TRBJ1-5; V gene: TRBV7-2; clone size: few; D gene: -; CDR3 DNA: TGTGCCAGCAGCTTAATGGGCAGCAATCAGCCCCAGCATTTT; CDR3 protein: CASSLMGSNQPQHF
J gene: TRBJ2-7; V gene: TRBV4-2; clone size: -; D gene: -; CDR3 DNA: TGTGCCAGCAGCCAAGATCCGAGCACAGGGAGGGAGCAGTACTTC; CDR3 protein: CASSQDPSTGREQYF
J gene: TRBJ2-3; V gene: TRBV30; clone size: -; D gene: TRBD2; CDR3 DNA: TGTAGCGGGGGGGTAGATACGCAGTATTTT; CDR3 protein: CSGGVDTQYF
J gene: TRBJ2-5; V gene: TRBV4-3; clone size: -; D gene: TRBD2; CDR3 DNA: TGCGCCAGCAGCCAGGGGTCGGGGGGGAAAGAGACCCAGTACTTC; CDR3 protein: CASSQGSGGKETQYF
J gene: TRBJ2-3; V gene: TRBV7-2; clone size: -; D gene: -; CDR3 DNA: TGTGCCAGCAGCTTGGGAGACTCGGGCACAGATACGCAGTATTTT; CDR3 protein: CASSLGDSGTDTQYF
J gene: TRBJ1-2; V gene: TRBV6-5; clone size: -; D gene: -; CDR3 DNA: TGTGCTTCTCGGACAGCTAACTATGGCTACACCTTC; CDR3 protein: CASRTANYGYTF
J gene: TRBJ1-2; V gene: TRBV10-3; clone size: -; D gene: -; CDR3 DNA: TGTGCCATCAGCGAATACTCGGGTCCGGGCTACACCTTC; CDR3 protein: CAISEYSGPGYTF
J gene: TRBJ2-5; V gene: TRBV7-8; clone size: -; D gene: -; CDR3 DNA: TGTGCCAGCAGCTTAGGACTTAGGGAGACCCAGTACTTC; CDR3 protein: CASSLGLRETQYF
J gene: TRBJ2-2; V gene: TRBV30; clone size: -; D gene: -; CDR3 DNA: TGTGCCTGGAGCGGGACGTTCACCGGGGAGCTGTTTTTT; CDR3 protein: CAWSGTFTGELFF
J gene: TRBJ1-1; V gene: TRBV29-1; clone size: few; D gene: TRBD1; CDR3 DNA: TGCAGCGTTAGTGAGACAGGGGGCATGGGCACTGAAGCTTTCTTT; CDR3 protein: CSVSETGGMGTEAFF
J gene: TRBJ1-1; V gene: TRBV5-4; clone size: -; D gene: -; CDR3 DNA: TGTGCCAGCAGCTTGGCGGGGGACACTGAAGCTTTCTTT; CDR3 protein: CASSLAGDTEAFF
J gene: TRBJ2-7; V gene: TRBV29-1; clone size: -; D gene: -; CDR3 DNA: TGCAGCGTTGGTCAGGGGAGAAACTACGAGCAGTACTTC; CDR3 protein: CSVGQGRNYEQYF
J gene: TRBJ1-2; V gene: TRBV29-1; clone size: -; D gene: TRBD1; CDR3 DNA: TGCAGCGTTGTTGACAGGGGGTCTAACTATGGCTACACCTTC; CDR3 protein: CSVVDRGSNYGYTF
J gene: TRBJ1-1; V gene: TRBV29-1; clone size: -; D gene: -; CDR3 DNA: TGCAGCGTTGGAGTGAACACTGAAGCTTTCTTT; CDR3 protein: CSVGVNTEAFF
J gene: TRBJ2-4; V gene: TRBV6-5; clone size: -; D gene: -; CDR3 DNA: TGTGCCAGCAGTTACACTTATACTAAGTTTCAGTACTTC; CDR3 protein: CASSYTYTKFQYF
J gene: TRBJ2-7; V gene: TRBV5-4; clone size: -; D gene: -; CDR3 DNA: TGTGCCAGCAGTCGTATTGGCGGGGACTCCTACGAGCAGTACTTC; CDR3 protein: CASSRIGGDSYEQYF
J gene: TRBJ2-1; V gene: TRBV5-1; clone size: -; D gene: TRBD1; CDR3 DNA: TGCGCCAGCAGTTTGGTGGGACAGCACAATGAGCAGTTCTTC; CDR3 protein: CASSLVGQHNEQFF
J gene: TRBJ2-4; V gene: TRBV15; clone size: -; D gene: -; CDR3 DNA: TGTGCCACCAGCAGTAAAGTCCAGTACTTC; CDR3 protein: CATSSKVQYF
J gene: TRBJ1-2; V gene: TRBV7-9; clone size: many; D gene: TRBD1; CDR3 DNA: TGTGCCAGCATCGACAGGGGGTTTGGCTACACCTTC; CDR3 protein: CASIDRGFGYTF
J gene: TRBJ1-1; V gene: TRBV18; clone size: -; D gene: -; CDR3 DNA: TGTGCCAGCTCCCGGCAGGGTCTTGAAGCTTTCTTT; CDR3 protein: CASSRQGLEAFF
J gene: TRBJ2-3; V gene: TRBV30; clone size: -; D gene: -; CDR3 DNA: TGTGCCTGGAGTGTACTAGTGGACGCAGATACGCAGTATTTT; CDR3 protein: CAWSVLVDADTQYF
J gene: TRBJ2-1; V gene: TRBV28; clone size: -; D gene: -; CDR3 DNA: TGTGCCAGCACCCAGAGAAATGAGCAGTTCTTC; CDR3 protein: CASTQRNEQFF
J gene: TRBJ2-5; V gene: TRBV6-5; clone size: -; D gene: -; CDR3 DNA: TGTGCCAGCAGTTACTCGAGCGGGTACCAAGAGACCCAGTACTTC; CDR3 protein: CASSYSSGYQETQYF
J gene: TRBJ2-4; V gene: TRBV5-1; clone size: few; D gene: -; CDR3 DNA: TGCGCCAGCAGCGCCTATGCGTGGGGGAACATTCAGTACTTC; CDR3 protein: CASSAYAWGNIQYF
J gene: TRBJ2-7; V gene: TRBV7-9; clone size: -; D gene: TRBD1; CDR3 DNA: TGTGCCAGCAGCCCCCGACAGGGGGAGCAGTACTTC; CDR3 protein: CASSPRQGEQYF
J gene: TRBJ2-3; V gene: TRBV5-1; clone size: -; D gene: TRBD2; CDR3 DNA: TGCGCCAGCAGCTCCAAGGTGGCAGCGGGGGCCACAGATACGCAGTATTTT; CDR3 protein: CASSSKVAAGATDTQYF
J gene: TRBJ2-5; V gene: TRBV7-2; clone size: -; D gene: -; CDR3 DNA: TGTGCCAGCAGCCCGAGGGGGGGCCGAGAGACCCAGTACTTC; CDR3 protein: CASSPRGGRETQYF
J gene: TRBJ2-7; V gene: TRBV6-1; clone size: -; D gene: -; CDR3 DNA: TGTGCCAGCAGTCCTAGCAGGTTTGACGAGCAGTACTTC; CDR3 protein: CASSPSRFDEQYF
J gene: TRBJ2-3; V gene: TRBV5-1; clone size: -; D gene: TRBD2; CDR3 DNA: TGCGCCAGCAGCTTGGTAACTCCGGGACTAGCGGGGGGCCGACCCACAGATACGCAGTATTTT; CDR3 protein: CASSLVTPGLAGGRPTDTQYF
J gene: TRBJ1-6; V gene: TRBV6-5; clone size: -; D gene: -; CDR3 DNA: TGTGCCAGCAGTTACTCGACTTTTCCTGGATCACCCCTCCACTTT; CDR3 protein: CASSYSTFPGSPLHF